This TCR beta chain was captured in a study of T-cell reconstitution after alpha-beta-depleted transplantation in children. The ends were cut back, 8 bases at V and 0 bases at J, with 11 bases in the middle. There are 14 residues in the CDR3. There are many counts of this clonotype. TCRbeta library construction was performed incorporating unique molecular identifiers. TCRdb ran MiXCR on the PCR reads and lists one entry per CDR3 protein. The table includes nearly 400,000 distinct CDR3 sequences, around 21% detected once. The receptor was isolated from a human donor who donated a stem cell graft to a child with acute myeloid leukemia. The specimen was PBMCs from the stem cell graft donor, collected from the stem cell graft. The chain employs TRBV12-3 or TRBV12-4 and TRBJ1-3, with a possible D match to TRBD1 (5 bases). The CDR3 nucleotides are TGTGCCAGCCTAGGGGCCCGCTCTGGAAACACCATATATTTT. This encodes CASLGARSGNTIYF.